Each of the 14 T cell receptor beta chains below was sequenced from the same sample in a study of T cells in narcolepsy. TCRdb's table, derived via immunoSEQ multiplex PCR, lists solely in-frame clones and lacks some. The sample holds approximately 32,000 clones, around 90% seen once. The sequenced material came from CD45RA- memory CD4+ T cells from PBMCs. These receptor sequences come from a human donor with narcolepsy.

J is TRBJ2-1 and V is TRBV6-5, with D perhaps TRBD1 or TRBD2 (5 bases each). This CDR3 spans 13 amino acids. Germline CDR1 reads MNHEY; CDR2 reads SVGAGI. Trimming took 11 bases from V and 0 from J, leaving 11 bases between them. DNA for the CDR3: TGTGCCGGCTGGGGGAGCTCCTACAATGAGCAGTTCTTC. It translates to CAGWGSSYNEQFF.

The rearrangement joins TRBV7-2 to TRBJ1-2, with D possibly being TRBD1 (6 bases). Trimming left V 0 bases short and J 2 bases short, with 10 bases between. The CDR3 is made up of 15 amino acids. From germline, CDR1 is SGHTA and CDR2 FQGNSA. This CDR3 is CASSLAGQLNYGYTF. The CDR3 DNA is TGTGCCAGCAGCTTAGCCGGACAGTTAAACTATGGCTACACCTTC.

The chain employs TRBV12-5 and TRBJ1-2, with 10 bases matching TRBD1. CDR3 length: 12 amino acids. Germline-derived CDR1 and CDR2 are LGHNT and FRNRAP. V dropped 4 bases and J dropped 7; count of bases not matched to a gene: 0. The CDR3 region has the DNA TGTGCTAGTGGTTGGGACAGGGGTGGCTACACCTTC. It translates to CASGWDRGGYTF.

This clone occurred a few times. The V call is TRBV5-1, the J call TRBJ2-3; D possibly corresponds to TRBD2 (5 bases). Germline loops: CDR1 SGHRS, CDR2 YFSETQ. With 3 bases removed from V and 2 bases from J, the gap between germline ends came to 10 bases. The CDR3 spans 14 residues. DNA of the CDR3: TGCGCCAGCAGCTCGAAGGACTTCACAGATACGCAGTATTTT. This translates into CASSSKDFTDTQYF. The full variable domain, its missing parts supplied by reference TRBV5-1 and TRBJ2-3, is KAGVTQTPRYLIKTRGQQVTLSCSPISGHRSVSWYQQTPGQGLQFLFEYFSETQRNKGNFPGRFSGRQFSNSRSEMNVSTLELGDSALYLCASSSKDFTDTQYFGPGTRLTVL.

This sequence joins TRBV11-2 and TRBJ2-1; 9 bases align to TRBD2. V lost 0 bases, J lost 5 bases, and 2 bases stayed unmatched. This CDR3 spans 15 amino acids. The germline gives CDR1 SGHAT, CDR2 FQNNGV. The CDR3 is CASSLEAGGNNEQFF. In DNA, the CDR3 is TGTGCCAGCAGCTTAGAAGCGGGGGGTAACAATGAGCAGTTCTTC.

The chain employs TRBV7-2 and TRBJ2-7; 7 positions match TRBD2. The V segment lost 1 base and the J segment 3 bases; nucleotides outside the gene matches: 3. Germline V gene sequence: CDR1 SGHTA, CDR2 FQGNSA. The CDR3 loop spans 14 amino acids. CDR3 in DNA: TGTGCCAGCAGCTTAGAATCTAGCGGCTACGAGCAGTACTTC. It specifies CASSLESSGYEQYF. The full variable domain, with the rest looked up from reference TRBV7-2 and TRBJ2-7, is GAGVSQSPSNKVTEKGKDVELRCDPISGHTALYWYRQSLGQGLEFLIYFQGNSAPDKSGLPSDRFSAERTGGSVSTLTIQRTQQEDSAVYLCASSLESSGYEQYFGPGTRLTVT.

V usage is TRBV5-4 and J usage is TRBJ2-1; TRBD1 matches at 9 bases. J was trimmed by 6 bases and V by 4 bases; bases with no gene match: 5. CDR1 is SGHNT, CDR2 YYREEE, per germline (reference sequence). The length of the CDR3 is 14 residues. The DNA of the CDR3 is TGTGCCAGCAGCCACCGGGGACAGGGCAATGAGCAGTTCTTC. Translated, it gives CASSHRGQGNEQFF.

The rearrangement links TRBV21-1 to TRBJ2-7; the D call TRBD1 from the table was never checked on the DNA. TRBV21-1 corresponds to a pseudogene. The CDR3 has 15 residues. This chain's CDR3 is CASTLTGGLPYEQYF. In DNA, the CDR3 is TGTGCCAGCACCCTAACAGGGGGTCTCCCCTACGAGCAGTACTTC.

The V call is TRBV30, the J call TRBJ1-5; possibly TRBD1 for D (5 bases). Germline-derived CDR1 and CDR2 are GTSNPN and SVGIG (reference sequence). V was shortened by 4 bases and J by 6 bases, with 16 bases between the two germline ends. The CDR3 totals 14 residues. The DNA for the CDR3 is TGTGCCTGGACTAGGCAGGGCGGAGGTCAGCCCCAGCATTTT. This gives the protein CAWTRQGGGQPQHF.

The chain has TRBV7-9 and TRBJ2-7, with TRBD2 as a possible D gene (5 bases). Germline values: CDR1 SEHNR, CDR2 FQNEAQ (reference sequence). This CDR3 is 13 amino acids long. V was pared by 2 bases and J by 7 bases, with 12 bases between. The CDR3 DNA sequence: TGTGCCAGCAGCTTAAGTTCGGGCGGGGAGCAGTACTTC. This encodes CASSLSSGGEQYF.

V usage is TRBV7-2 and J usage is TRBJ1-1; possible D gene TRBD1, 5 bases. The length of the CDR3 is 15 residues. The germline CDR1 and CDR2 sequences are SGHTA and FQGNSA. With 6 bases removed from V and 0 bases from J, the gap between germline ends came to 14 bases. The CDR3 spells CASRSQQAMNTEAFF. For the CDR3, the DNA is TGTGCCAGCAGATCTCAACAGGCTATGAACACTGAAGCTTTCTTT.

The chain has TRBV5-2 and TRBJ2-6; TRBD2, as called in the table, went unchecked against the DNA. TRBV5-2 is tagged as a pseudogene. The CDR3 is 18 residues long. CDR3 in amino acids: CASKVEGEYQSRANVLTF. The CDR3 DNA reads TGTGCCAGCAAGGTAGAAGGAGAGTACCAAAGTCGGGCCAACGTCCTGACTTTC.

The DNA for the CDR3 is TGTGCCAGCAGCTCCCCCGCCGGCCGGTGGGAGCAGTTCTTC. This codes for CASSSPAGRWEQFF. The chain joins TRBV7-8 to TRBJ2-1; D is unresolved. The germline gives CDR1 SGHVS, CDR2 FQNEAQ. Trimming left V 4 bases short and J 10 bases short, with 17 bases between. The CDR3 has 14 amino acids.

The sample holds a few counts of this clone. The chain recombines TRBV6-5 with TRBJ1-1; no clear D gene. CDR1 is MNHEY and CDR2 is SVGAGI in the germline V gene. The CDR3 consists of 13 residues. The V end lost 6 bases, the J end lost 1 base, and 9 bases lay between the germline ends. CDR3 nucleotides: TGTGCCAGCAGCAGCCGGGAGAACACTGAAGCTTTCTTT. It is translated as CASSSRENTEAFF.